This T cell receptor beta chain comes out of a study of T cells in pancreatic ductal adenocarcinoma (TCRdb year 2017). About the full investigation: To learn about the adaptive T-cell response arising naturally, investigators profiled where tumor-infiltrating CD8+ T cells, together with suppressive cells, were located within resected pancreatic ductal adenocarcinoma, how abundant they were, and what qualities they showed.

The immunoSEQ hsTCRB kit was used to amplify TCR beta CDR3 regions from genomic DNA. High-throughput TRB CDR3 sequencing was performed on an Illumina HiSeq system. Per the authors' processing: The immunoSEQ software was used to analyze sequencing reads, and nonproductive sequences containing premature stops or frame-shifts were removed. Clonality of the repertoire was calculated as one minus the Shannon entropy normalized by log2 of the number of unique productive sequences. TCRdb obtained this table from immuneACCESS and retained in-frame rearrangements with V and J assigned. These tables miss some clones; where compared with another copy, unresolved V genes account for less than half of the shortfall, and the remainder is unexplained. Clone size and the V and J calls come from that table; the DNA yielded D and trimming. Within this sample are 8,500 to 9,500 clones, with nearly 90% of them counted one time only. The top ten hold 3% to 3.5% of the sample.

The selected pancreatic ductal adenocarcinoma patients had received surgery without neoadjuvant therapy. Peripheral blood was collected in heparin tubes, and PBMCs were isolated by histopaque density gradient and cryopreserved in roughly 9.7% DMSO. The DNeasy Blood and Tissue Kit, with Proteinase K and RNase treatment, was used to extract genomic DNA from over 5 PBMC specimens and fewer than ten flash-frozen tumor specimens. Comment on this clone: Its antigen is not yet known. Base qualities were left out, and no much larger clone turns up one base away.

What the authors observed across the whole study: Compared with tumor samples, blood samples had more total productive templates and about 8-fold more unique clonotypes. T-cell clonality showed no significant difference between tumor and blood, with a mean clonality of around 0.11 in tumors and approximately 0.072 in blood. Because inoperable disease is present at presentation in most pancreatic cancer patients, the resected cohort was biased toward the minority with early-stage disease. Comparisons of clonality between tumor and blood may be biased toward lower diversity because tumors are enriched in CD45RO+ effector T cells rather than naive T cells.

The sequence was obtained from a human donor with pancreatic ductal adenocarcinoma. Sample: PBMCs.

At the DNA level, the sequence is TGCGCCAGCAGCTTGGAGGGCCGGGGGGGCACAGATACGCAGTATTTT. It is translated as CASSLEGRGGTDTQYF. The receptor chain draws on TRBV5-1 and TRBJ2-3; TRBD2 aligns with 7 central bases. The germline V gene gives CDR1 as SGHRS and CDR2 as YFSETQ. From the cysteine through the phenylalanine, the CDR3 covers 16 amino acids. CDR3 DNA only is kept here, 48 bases in frame from base 1. The germline V and J ends show losses of 0 bases and 1 base respectively, and no gene match explains 5 bases of the junction. Reference TRBV5-1 and TRBJ2-3 proteins supply the regions before and after the CDR3; the full variable domain is: KAGVTQTPRYLIKTRGQQVTLSCSPISGHRSVSWYQQTPGQGLQFLFEYFSETQRNKGNFPGRFSGRQFSNSRSEMNVSTLELGDSALYLCASSLEGRGGTDTQYFGPGTRLTVL.